This T cell receptor (beta chain) was sequenced in a study of response to subunit inactivated influenza vaccine. Findings and caveats of the study: The study's authors posited that every seasonal influenza vaccination enlists few new T cells.

Germline CDR1 is SEHNR and CDR2 is FQNEAQ (reference sequence). This CDR3 contains 14 residues. V shed 6 bases, J shed 2 bases, and the junction held 3 bases outside the gene matches. This clonotype was counted a few times. As yet, its antigen is unknown. One entry per CDR3 protein results from TCRdb running MiXCR on the RT-PCR reads. The data show around 490,000 distinct CDR3 sequences, roughly 8.2% seen once. This receptor was identified in a man aged 45 to 75 who received an inactivated influenza vaccine. The input for sequencing was PBMCs from blood, taken about 23 months after vaccination. The chain is built from TRBV7-9 and TRBJ2-2, with 7 bases matching TRBD1. The CDR3 reads CASRRDSNTGELFF. The CDR3 DNA reads TGTGCCAGCAGACGGGACAGCAACACCGGGGAGCTGTTTTTT.